This TCR beta chain is drawn from a study of shared clonotypes between healthy human individuals. General study results and limits: Naive subsets typically showed greater estimated richness than memory subsets. Enrolling few donors narrowed the genetic and exposure-history diversity that was represented. Naive CD4 clonotypes were shared across a handful of donors at roughly 5.5%. Sampling was confined to blood; repertoires within tissues likely differ.

V was clipped by 5 bases and J by 10 bases, with 14 bases between them. This CDR3 region has 13 residues. CDR1 is SGHTA, CDR2 FQGNSA, per germline. The repertoire was sequenced with immunoSEQ multiplex PCR; TCRdb's copy has only in-frame clones and lacks some. Here the sample spans 2 million to 2.5 million clones, nearly 97% being singletons. With regard to this clone: Its antigen is as yet unknown.

The sequencing input was naive CD4+ T cells sorted from blood. Subset given: CD45RA+ positively selected. This chain links TRBV7-2 with TRBJ2-2, with D perhaps matching TRBD2 (5 bases). The receptor was derived from a young man in good health. CDR3 sequence: CASSGGAKKELFF. CDR3 in DNA: TGTGCCAGCAGCGGAGGAGCGAAGAAGGAGCTGTTTTTT.